This T cell receptor beta chain stems from a study of blood T cell repertoires in COVID-19. At the level of the study: Whether acute or convalescent, the COVID-19 samples came from the United States, Italy and Spain.

Profiled with immunoSEQ multiplex PCR; TCRdb holds only in-frame clones, not every one. Among 350,000 to 450,000 clones listed, about 89% were seen once. From germline, CDR1 is LGHNA and CDR2 YNFKEQ. CDR3 size: 16 residues. Germline trimming cut 0 bases from V and 6 bases from J; bases unmatched to any gene: 9. Followed longitudinally, the Seattle patients had been enrolled during active infection. The clonotype was recovered from a woman in her forties with COVID-19, enrolled during active disease. V usage is TRBV4-2 and J usage is TRBJ2-7; 9 positions match TRBD2. The sample was peripheral blood. CDR3: CASSQEVLLAGSEQYF. In nucleotides, the CDR3 is TGTGCCAGCAGCCAAGAAGTCCTCCTAGCGGGGAGCGAGCAGTACTTC.